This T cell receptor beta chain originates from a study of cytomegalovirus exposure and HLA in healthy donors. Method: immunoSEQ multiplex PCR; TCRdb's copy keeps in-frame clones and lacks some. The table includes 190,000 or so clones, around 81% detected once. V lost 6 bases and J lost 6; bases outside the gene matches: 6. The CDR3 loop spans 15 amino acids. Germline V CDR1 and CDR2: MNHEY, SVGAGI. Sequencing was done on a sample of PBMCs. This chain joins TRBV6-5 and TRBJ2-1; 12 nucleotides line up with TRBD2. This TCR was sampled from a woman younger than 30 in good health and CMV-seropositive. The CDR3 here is CASSRLAGDLNEQFF. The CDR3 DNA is TGTGCCAGCAGCCGACTAGCGGGGGACCTCAATGAGCAGTTCTTC.